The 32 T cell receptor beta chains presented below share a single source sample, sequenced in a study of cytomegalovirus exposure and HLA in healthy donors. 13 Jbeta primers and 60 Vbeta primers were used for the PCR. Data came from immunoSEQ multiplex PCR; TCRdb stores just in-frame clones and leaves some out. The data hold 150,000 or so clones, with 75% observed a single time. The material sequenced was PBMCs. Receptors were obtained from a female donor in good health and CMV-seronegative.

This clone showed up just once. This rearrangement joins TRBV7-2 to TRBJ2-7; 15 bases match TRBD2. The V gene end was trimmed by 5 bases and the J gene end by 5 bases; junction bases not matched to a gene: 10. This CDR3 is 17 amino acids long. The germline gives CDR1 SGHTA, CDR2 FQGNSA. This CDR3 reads CASSPRGTSGGMNEQYF. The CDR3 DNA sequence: TGTGCCAGCAGCCCACGCGGGACTAGCGGGGGGATGAACGAGCAGTACTTC.

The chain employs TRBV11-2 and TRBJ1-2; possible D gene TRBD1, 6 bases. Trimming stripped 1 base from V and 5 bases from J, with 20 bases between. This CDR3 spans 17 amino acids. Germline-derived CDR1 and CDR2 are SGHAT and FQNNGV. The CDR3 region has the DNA TGTGCCAGCAGCTTAGTAGGCCGCGACAGGAGGAAATATGGCTACACCTTC. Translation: CASSLVGRDRRKYGYTF.

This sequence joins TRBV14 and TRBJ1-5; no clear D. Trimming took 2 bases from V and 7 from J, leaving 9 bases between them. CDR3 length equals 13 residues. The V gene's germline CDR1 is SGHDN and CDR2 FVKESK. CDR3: CASSQLGTQPQHF. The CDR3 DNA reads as TGTGCCAGCAGCCAACTAGGTACCCAGCCCCAGCATTTT.

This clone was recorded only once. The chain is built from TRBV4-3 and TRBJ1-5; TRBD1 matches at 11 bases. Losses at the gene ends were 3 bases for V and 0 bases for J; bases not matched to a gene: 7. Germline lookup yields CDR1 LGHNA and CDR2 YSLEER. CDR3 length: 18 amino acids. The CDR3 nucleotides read TGCGCCAGCAGCCAGTACCGGACAGGGGGCCCTAGCAATCAGCCCCAGCATTTT. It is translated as CASSQYRTGGPSNQPQHF.

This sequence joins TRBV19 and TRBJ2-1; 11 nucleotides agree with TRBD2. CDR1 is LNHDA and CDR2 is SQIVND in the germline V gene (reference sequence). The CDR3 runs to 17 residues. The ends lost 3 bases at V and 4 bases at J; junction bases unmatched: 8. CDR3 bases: TGTGCCAGTAGTATTAGGTGGACTAGCGGGCATTACAATGAGCAGTTCTTC. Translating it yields CASSIRWTSGHYNEQFF. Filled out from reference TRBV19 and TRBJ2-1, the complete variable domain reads DGGITQSPKYLFRKEGQNVTLSCEQNLNHDAMYWYRQDPGQGLRLIYYSQIVNDFQKGDIAEGYSVSREKKESFPLTVTSAQKNPTAFYLCASSIRWTSGHYNEQFFGPGTRLTVL.

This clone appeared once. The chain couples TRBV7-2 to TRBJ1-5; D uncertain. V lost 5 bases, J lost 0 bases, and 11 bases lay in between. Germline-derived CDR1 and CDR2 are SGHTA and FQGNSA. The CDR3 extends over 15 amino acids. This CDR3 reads CASSTSSTSNQPQHF. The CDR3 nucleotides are TGTGCCAGCAGCACGTCTAGTACTAGCAATCAGCCCCAGCATTTT.

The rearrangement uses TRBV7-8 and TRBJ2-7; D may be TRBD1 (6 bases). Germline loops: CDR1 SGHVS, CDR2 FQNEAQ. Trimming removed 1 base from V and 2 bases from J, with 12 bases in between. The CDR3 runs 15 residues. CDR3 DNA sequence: TGTGCCAGCAGCTTAGGGGCCGGGACACCCTACGAGCAGTACTTC. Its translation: CASSLGAGTPYEQYF. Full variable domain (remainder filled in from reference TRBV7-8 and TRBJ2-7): GAGVSQSPRYKVAKRGQDVALRCDPISGHVSLFWYQQALGQGPEFLTYFQNEAQLDKSGLPSDRFFAERPEGSVSTLKIQRTQQEDSAVYLCASSLGAGTPYEQYFGPGTRLTVT.

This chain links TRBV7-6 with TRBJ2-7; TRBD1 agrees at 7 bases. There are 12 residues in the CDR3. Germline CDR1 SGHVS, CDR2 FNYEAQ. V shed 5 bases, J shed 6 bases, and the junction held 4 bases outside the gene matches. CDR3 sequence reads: CASSRYRGEQYF. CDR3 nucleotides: TGTGCCAGCAGCCGGTACAGGGGCGAGCAGTACTTC.

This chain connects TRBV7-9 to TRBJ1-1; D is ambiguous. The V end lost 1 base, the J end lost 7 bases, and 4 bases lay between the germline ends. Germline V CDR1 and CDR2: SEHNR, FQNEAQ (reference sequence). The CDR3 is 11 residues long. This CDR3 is CASSLGGEAFF. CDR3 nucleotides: TGTGCCAGCAGCTTAGGAGGTGAAGCTTTCTTT.

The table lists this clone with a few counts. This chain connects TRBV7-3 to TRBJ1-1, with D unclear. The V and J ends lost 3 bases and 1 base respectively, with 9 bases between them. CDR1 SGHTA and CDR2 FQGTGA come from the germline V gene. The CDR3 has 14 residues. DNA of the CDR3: TGTGCCAGCAGCTTGAGCCCCTCGAACACTGAAGCTTTCTTT. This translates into CASSLSPSNTEAFF. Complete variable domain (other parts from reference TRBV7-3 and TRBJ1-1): GAGVSQTPSNKVTEKGKYVELRCDPISGHTALYWYRQSLGQGPEFLIYFQGTGAADDSGLPNDRFFAVRPEGSVSTLKIQRTERGDSAVYLCASSLSPSNTEAFFGQGTRLTVV.

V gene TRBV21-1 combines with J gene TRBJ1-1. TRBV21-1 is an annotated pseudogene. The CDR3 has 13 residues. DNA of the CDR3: TGTGCCAGCAGCGGGGGGGGTCTCTATGAAGCTTTCTTT. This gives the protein CASSGGGLYEAFF.

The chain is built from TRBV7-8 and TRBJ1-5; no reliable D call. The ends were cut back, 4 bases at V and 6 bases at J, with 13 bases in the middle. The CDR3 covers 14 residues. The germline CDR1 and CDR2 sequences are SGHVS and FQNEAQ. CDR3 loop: CASSSSDRSQPQHF. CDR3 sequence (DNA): TGTGCCAGCAGCTCTTCTGACCGGAGTCAGCCCCAGCATTTT.

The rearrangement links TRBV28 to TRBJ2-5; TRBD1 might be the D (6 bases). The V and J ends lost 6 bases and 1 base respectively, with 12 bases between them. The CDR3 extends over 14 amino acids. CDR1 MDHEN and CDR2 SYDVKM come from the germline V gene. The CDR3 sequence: CASSPRQVQETQYF. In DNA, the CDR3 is TGTGCCAGCAGCCCCCGACAGGTCCAAGAGACCCAGTACTTC.

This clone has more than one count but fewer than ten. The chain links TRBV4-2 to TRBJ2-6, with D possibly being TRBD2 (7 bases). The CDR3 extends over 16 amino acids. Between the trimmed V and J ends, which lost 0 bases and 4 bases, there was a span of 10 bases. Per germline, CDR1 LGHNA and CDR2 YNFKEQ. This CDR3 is CASSQDGGAGANVLTF. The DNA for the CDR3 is TGTGCCAGCAGCCAAGATGGGGGGGCAGGGGCCAACGTCCTGACTTTC.

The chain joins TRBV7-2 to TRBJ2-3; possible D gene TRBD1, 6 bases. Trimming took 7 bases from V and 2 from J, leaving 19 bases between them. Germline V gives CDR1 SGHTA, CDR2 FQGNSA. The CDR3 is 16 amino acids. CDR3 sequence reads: CASTPSGTRYTDTQYF. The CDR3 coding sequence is TGTGCCAGCACCCCTTCCGGGACAAGATACACAGATACGCAGTATTTT.

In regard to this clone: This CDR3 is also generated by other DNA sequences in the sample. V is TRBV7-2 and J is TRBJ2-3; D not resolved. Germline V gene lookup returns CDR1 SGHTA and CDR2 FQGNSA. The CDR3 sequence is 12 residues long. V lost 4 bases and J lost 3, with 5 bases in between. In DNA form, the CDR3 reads TGTGCCAGCAGCTCAGGTACAGATACGCAGTATTTT. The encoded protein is CASSSGTDTQYF. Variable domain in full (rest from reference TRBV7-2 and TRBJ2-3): GAGVSQSPSNKVTEKGKDVELRCDPISGHTALYWYRQSLGQGLEFLIYFQGNSAPDKSGLPSDRFSAERTGGSVSTLTIQRTQQEDSAVYLCASSSGTDTQYFGPGTRLTVL.

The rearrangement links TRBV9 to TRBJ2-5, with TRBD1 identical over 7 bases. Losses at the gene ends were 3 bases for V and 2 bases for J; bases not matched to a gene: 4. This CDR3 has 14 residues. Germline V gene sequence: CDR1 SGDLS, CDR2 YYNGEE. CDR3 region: CASSAGTAQETQYF. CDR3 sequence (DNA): TGTGCCAGCAGCGCCGGGACAGCTCAAGAGACCCAGTACTTC.

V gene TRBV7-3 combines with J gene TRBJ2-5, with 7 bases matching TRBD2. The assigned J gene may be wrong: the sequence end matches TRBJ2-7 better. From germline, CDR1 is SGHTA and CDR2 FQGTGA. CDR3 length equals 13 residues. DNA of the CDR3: TGTGCCAGCAGCTACGGGAGGAGCAACGAGCAGTACTTC. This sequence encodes CASSYGRSNEQYF.

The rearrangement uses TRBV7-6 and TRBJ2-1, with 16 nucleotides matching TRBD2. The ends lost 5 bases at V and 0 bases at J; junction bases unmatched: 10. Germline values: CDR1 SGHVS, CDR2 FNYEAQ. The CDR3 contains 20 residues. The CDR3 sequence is CASSLGGGLAGGSSYNEQFF. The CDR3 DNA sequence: TGTGCCAGCAGCCTCGGGGGGGGACTAGCGGGAGGGAGCTCCTACAATGAGCAGTTCTTC.

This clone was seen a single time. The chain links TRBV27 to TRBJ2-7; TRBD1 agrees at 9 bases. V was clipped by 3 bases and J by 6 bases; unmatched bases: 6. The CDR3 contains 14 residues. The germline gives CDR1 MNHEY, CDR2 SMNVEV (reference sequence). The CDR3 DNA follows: TGTGCCAGCAGTTTCCGGGACAGGGCCCCCGAGCAGTACTTC. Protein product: CASSFRDRAPEQYF.

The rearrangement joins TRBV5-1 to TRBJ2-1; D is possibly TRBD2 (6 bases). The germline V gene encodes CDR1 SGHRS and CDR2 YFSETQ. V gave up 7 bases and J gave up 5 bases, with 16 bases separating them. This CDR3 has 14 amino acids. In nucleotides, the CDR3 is TGCGCCAGCTCGGGGATAGCGGCCGACAATGAGCAGTTCTTC. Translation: CASSGIAADNEQFF.

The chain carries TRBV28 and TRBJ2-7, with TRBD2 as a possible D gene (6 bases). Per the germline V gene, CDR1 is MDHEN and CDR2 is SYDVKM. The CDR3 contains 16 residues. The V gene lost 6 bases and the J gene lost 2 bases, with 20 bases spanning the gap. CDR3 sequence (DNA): TGTGCCAGCAGGGTACAAGGAGGGTCGGTAACCTACGAGCAGTACTTC. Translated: CASRVQGGSVTYEQYF. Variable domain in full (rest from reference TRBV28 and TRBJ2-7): DVKVTQSSRYLVKRTGEKVFLECVQDMDHENMFWYRQDPGLGLRLIYFSYDVKMKEKGDIPEGYSVSREKKERFSLILESASTNQTSMYLCASRVQGGSVTYEQYFGPGTRLTVT.

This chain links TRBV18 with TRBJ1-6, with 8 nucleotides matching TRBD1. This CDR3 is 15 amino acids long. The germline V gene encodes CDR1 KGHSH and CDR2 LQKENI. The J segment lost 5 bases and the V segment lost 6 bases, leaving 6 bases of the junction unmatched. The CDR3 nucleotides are TGTGCCAGCTCGCTGACAGGGGAAAATAATTCACCCCTCCACTTT. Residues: CASSLTGENNSPLHF. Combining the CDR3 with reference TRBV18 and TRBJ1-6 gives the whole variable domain NAGVMQNPRHLVRRRGQEARLRCSPMKGHSHVYWYRQLPEEGLKFMVYLQKENIIDESGMPKERFSAEFPKEGPSILRIQQVVRGDSAAYFCASSLTGENNSPLHFGNGTRLTVT.

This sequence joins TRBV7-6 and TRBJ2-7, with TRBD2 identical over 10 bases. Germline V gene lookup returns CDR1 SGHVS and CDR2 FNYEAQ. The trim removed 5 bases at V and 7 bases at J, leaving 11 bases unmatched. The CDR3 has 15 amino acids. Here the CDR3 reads CASSPKGLAGEEQYF. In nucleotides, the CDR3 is TGTGCCAGCAGCCCCAAAGGTCTAGCGGGAGAAGAGCAGTACTTC. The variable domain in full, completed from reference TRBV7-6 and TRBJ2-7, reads GAGVSQSPRYKVTKRGQDVALRCDPISGHVSLYWYRQALGQGPEFLTYFNYEAQQDKSGLPNDRFSAERPEGSISTLTIQRTEQRDSAMYRCASSPKGLAGEEQYFGPGTRLTVT.

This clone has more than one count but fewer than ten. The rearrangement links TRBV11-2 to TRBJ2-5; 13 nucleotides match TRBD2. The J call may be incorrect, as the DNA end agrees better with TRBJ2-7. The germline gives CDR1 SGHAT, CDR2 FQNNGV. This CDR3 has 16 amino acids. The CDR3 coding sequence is TGTGCCAGCAGCTTTCCCGGACTAGCGGGAGTTAACGAGCAGTACTTC. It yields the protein CASSFPGLAGVNEQYF.

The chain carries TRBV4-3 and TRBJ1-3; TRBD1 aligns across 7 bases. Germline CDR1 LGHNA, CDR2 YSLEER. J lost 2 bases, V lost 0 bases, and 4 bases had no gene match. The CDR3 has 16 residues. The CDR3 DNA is TGCGCCAGCAGCCAAGAGGAGCAGGGGGCTGGAAACACCATATATTTT. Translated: CASSQEEQGAGNTIYF.

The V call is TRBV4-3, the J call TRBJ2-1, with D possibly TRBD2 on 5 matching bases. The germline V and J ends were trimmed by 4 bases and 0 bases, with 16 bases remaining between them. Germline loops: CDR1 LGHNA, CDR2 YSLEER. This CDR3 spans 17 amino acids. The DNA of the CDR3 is TGCGCCAGCAGCCCTACCTTAGCGTACTTCTCCTACAATGAGCAGTTCTTC. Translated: CASSPTLAYFSYNEQFF.

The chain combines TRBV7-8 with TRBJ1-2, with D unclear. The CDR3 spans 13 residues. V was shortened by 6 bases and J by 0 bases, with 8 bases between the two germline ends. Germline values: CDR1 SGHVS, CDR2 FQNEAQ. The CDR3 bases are TGTGCCAGCAGTTTGGCAGCTAACTATGGCTACACCTTC. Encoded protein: CASSLAANYGYTF.

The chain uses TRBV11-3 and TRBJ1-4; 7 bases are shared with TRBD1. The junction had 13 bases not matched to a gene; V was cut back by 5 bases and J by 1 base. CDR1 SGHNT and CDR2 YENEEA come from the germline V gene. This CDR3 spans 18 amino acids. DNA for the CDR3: TGTGCCAGCAGCCGCATCGACAGGGTAAGGGTAACTAATGAAAAACTGTTTTTT. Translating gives CASSRIDRVRVTNEKLFF. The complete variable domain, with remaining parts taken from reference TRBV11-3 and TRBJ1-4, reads EAGVVQSPRYKIIEKKQPVAFWCNPISGHNTLYWYLQNLGQGPELLIRYENEEAVDDSQLPKDRFSAERLKGVDSTLKIQPAELGDSAVYLCASSRIDRVRVTNEKLFFGSGTQLSVL.

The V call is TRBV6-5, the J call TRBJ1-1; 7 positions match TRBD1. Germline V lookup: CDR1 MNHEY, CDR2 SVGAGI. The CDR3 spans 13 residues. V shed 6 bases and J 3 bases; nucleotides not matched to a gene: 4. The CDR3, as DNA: TGTGCCAGCAGACGCGGGACAGACACTGAAGCTTTCTTT. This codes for CASRRGTDTEAFF.

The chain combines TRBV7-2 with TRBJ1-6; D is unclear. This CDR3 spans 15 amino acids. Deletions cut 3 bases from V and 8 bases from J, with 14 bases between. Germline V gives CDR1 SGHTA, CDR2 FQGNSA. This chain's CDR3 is CASSFLASMDSPLHF. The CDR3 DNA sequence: TGTGCCAGCAGCTTTCTAGCCTCAATGGATTCACCCCTCCACTTT.

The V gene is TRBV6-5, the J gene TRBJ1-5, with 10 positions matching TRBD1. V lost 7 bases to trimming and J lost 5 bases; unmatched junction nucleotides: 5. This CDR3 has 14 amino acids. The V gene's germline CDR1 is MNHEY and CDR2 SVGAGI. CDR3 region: CASTPGTGDQPQHF. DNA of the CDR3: TGTGCCAGCACCCCGGGGACAGGGGATCAGCCCCAGCATTTT.